Listed here are 31 T cell receptor beta chains from one sample, sequenced in a study of T cell therapy product for transplant patients. Label represents: about 20 nM rapamycin added during CMV-specific T-cell product expansion (Rapa-TCP). Label stands for: CMVpp65/IE-1-reactive T cells enriched by IFNgamma capture and expanded in vitro. Overlapping CMV pp65 and IE-1 peptide pools, each at 0.5 ug/ml, stimulated the PBMCs for around six hours. Cells producing IFNgamma after CMV stimulation were positively selected by IFNgamma secretion assay. Enriched IFNgamma+ cells grew for around 21 days with irradiated autologous feeders and either IL-7/IL-15 or IL-2. This table comes from immunoSEQ multiplex PCR, and its TCRdb copy is limited to in-frame clones, with some not included. The sample yields almost 450 clones, 60% seen once. Antigens for these TCRs are unknown. Specimen: a sorted cell population cultured from PBMCs. These receptors came from an adult in good health.

This clone qualifies as hyperexpanded. The chain is built from TRBV25-1 and TRBJ1-2; perhaps TRBD1 as D (5 bases). CDR1 MGHDK and CDR2 SYGVNS come from the germline V gene. The CDR3 spans 16 residues. V was shortened by 2 bases and J by 4 bases, with 17 bases between the two germline ends. The CDR3 DNA reads as TGTGCCAGCAGTGAAGAGGGGCAGGCTCTAACCTATGGCTACACCTTC. Translating it yields CASSEEGQALTYGYTF.

This chain links TRBV18 with TRBJ2-1; 13 bases align to TRBD2. This CDR3 contains 16 residues. The germline V gene has CDR1 KGHSH and CDR2 LQKENI. With V trimmed by 0 bases and J by 6 bases, 2 bases remained unmatched. Here the CDR3 reads CASSPPTSGGANEQFF. In DNA, the CDR3 is TGTGCCAGCTCACCACCCACTAGCGGGGGGGCCAATGAGCAGTTCTTC.

The chain couples TRBV7-9 to TRBJ1-6; D is possibly TRBD1 (5 bases). The germline gives CDR1 SEHNR, CDR2 FQNEAQ (reference sequence). The germline V and J ends were trimmed by 5 bases and 7 bases, with 18 bases remaining between them. The CDR3 sequence is 16 residues long. The CDR3 sequence: CASSASGGGSNSPLHF. The CDR3 DNA reads as TGTGCCAGCAGCGCCTCGGGGGGGGGATCCAATTCACCCCTCCACTTT. The entire variable domain, with the rest obtained from reference TRBV7-9 and TRBJ1-6, is as follows: DTGVSQNPRHKITKRGQNVTFRCDPISEHNRLYWYRQTLGQGPEFLTYFQNEAQLEKSRLLSDRFSAERPKGSFSTLEIQRTEQGDSAMYLCASSASGGGSNSPLHFGNGTRLTVT.

This clone was seen more than once but under ten times. CDR3 region: CASSSFDRERQYF. CDR3 DNA: TGTGCCAGTTCCTCCTTCGACAGGGAGCGTCAGTACTTC. J is TRBJ2-4 and V is TRBV19; 7 nucleotides match TRBD1. The junction had 13 bases not matched to a gene; V was cut back by 8 bases and J by 12 bases. Germline V CDR1 and CDR2: LNHDA, SQIVND (reference sequence). This CDR3 is built from 13 residues.

The chain joins TRBV14 to TRBJ2-7; D is uncertain. Germline V lookup: CDR1 SGHDN, CDR2 FVKESK. The CDR3 loop spans 11 amino acids. Trimming stripped 1 base from V and 3 bases from J, with 1 base between. CDR3: CASSQGYEQYF. The CDR3 bases are TGTGCCAGCAGCCAAGGCTACGAGCAGTACTTC.

Relative to its sample, this clone is medium-sized. This chain joins TRBV28 and TRBJ1-2; TRBD1 is a possible D gene (6 bases). The CDR3 loop spans 12 amino acids. Germline lookup yields CDR1 MDHEN and CDR2 SYDVKM. V was clipped by 5 bases and J by 7 bases, with 11 bases between them. Here the CDR3 DNA reads TGTGCCAGCAGTCTGACAGGAAGTGGCTACACCTTC. Its protein product is CASSLTGSGYTF.

The chain uses TRBV30 and TRBJ2-3; D call uncertain. Looked up from germline, CDR1 is GTSNPN and CDR2 is SVGIG (reference sequence). The CDR3 extends over 11 amino acids. V was trimmed by 0 bases and J by 6 bases, leaving 4 bases between them. CDR3 coding DNA: TGTGCCTGGAGTGTCCTCGATACGCAGTATTTT. It is translated as CAWSVLDTQYF.

This clone has a handful of counts. The J gene is TRBJ1-5, the V gene TRBV27; 9 bases agree with TRBD1. V lost 6 bases, J lost 6 bases, and 6 bases stayed unmatched. CDR3 size: 14 residues. Per germline, CDR1 MNHEY and CDR2 SMNVEV (reference sequence). The CDR3 DNA sequence: TGTGCCAGCAGGCAGGGACAGGGCGGTCAGCCCCAGCATTTT. Translated, it gives CASRQGQGGQPQHF.

This clone came up once. The chain links TRBV25-1 to TRBJ2-7, with D perhaps TRBD2 (5 bases). This CDR3 is 14 amino acids long. V lost 4 bases, J lost 3 bases, and 13 bases lay in between. Germline-derived CDR1 and CDR2 are MGHDK and SYGVNS. The CDR3 DNA reads as TGTGCCAGCAGTGGTCTGGCGGGTAACTACGAGCAGTACTTC. This gives the protein CASSGLAGNYEQYF.

This clone rates as large. V is TRBV6-6 and J is TRBJ2-1; D is unresolved. Trimming left V 6 bases short and J 7 bases short, with 13 bases between. The CDR3 consists of 13 residues. The V gene's germline CDR1 is MNHNY and CDR2 SVGAGI (reference sequence). CDR3 bases: TGTGCCAGCAGCCCCACGACTTGGAATGAGCAGTTCTTC. Translation gives CASSPTTWNEQFF.

This clone has only a few counts. The chain couples TRBV2 to TRBJ2-7; 7 positions match TRBD2. Germline trimming cut 4 bases from V and 7 bases from J; bases unmatched to any gene: 19. Germline V gene lookup returns CDR1 SNHLY and CDR2 FYNNEI. This CDR3 has 17 amino acids. This chain's CDR3 is CASSAGPPGLGAREQYF. The CDR3 DNA is TGTGCCAGCAGTGCCGGCCCGCCCGGACTAGGGGCAAGAGAGCAGTACTTC.

This clone has just a few counts. This sequence joins TRBV6-5 and TRBJ2-1; D assignment may be TRBD1 or TRBD2 (7 bases each). From germline, CDR1 is MNHEY and CDR2 SVGAGI. V lost 5 bases to trimming and J lost 6 bases, with 17 bases between them. CDR3 length: 15 residues. For the CDR3, the DNA is TGTGCCAGCAGTACCCGACCAGGGGGGGCCAATGAGCAGTTCTTC. Its translation is CASSTRPGGANEQFF.

The rearrangement uses TRBV4-2 and TRBJ2-7; D unresolved. Deletions cut 1 base from V and 0 bases from J, with 13 bases between. Germline CDR1 and CDR2: LGHNA and YNFKEQ. This CDR3 is built from 16 residues. The CDR3: CASSQGDVTSSYEQYF. CDR3 nucleotide sequence: TGTGCCAGCAGCCAAGGTGACGTGACAAGCTCCTACGAGCAGTACTTC.

V usage is TRBV6-5 and J usage is TRBJ1-4, with TRBD1 as a possible D gene (5 bases). Trimming removed 6 bases at V and 8 bases at J, with 16 bases between. This CDR3 contains 14 residues. Germline V gives CDR1 MNHEY, CDR2 SVGAGI. The CDR3: CASRTTGTNEKLFF. CDR3 coding DNA: TGTGCCAGCAGGACCACCGGGACGAACGAAAAACTGTTTTTT.

V is TRBV30 and J is TRBJ1-6; TRBD1 might be the D (6 bases). There are 16 residues in the CDR3. Germline V lookup: CDR1 GTSNPN, CDR2 SVGIG (reference sequence). The germline V and J ends were trimmed by 8 bases and 9 bases, with 26 bases remaining between them. CDR3 nucleotide sequence: TGTGCCACCTCCTCCAGGGGCGCGGGGTCTGTTTCACCCCTCCACTTT. This sequence encodes CATSSRGAGSVSPLHF.

This clone was detected only a few times. V and J are TRBV9 and TRBJ1-3; no definite D call. Germline V gene data show CDR1 as SGDLS and CDR2 as YYNGEE. The CDR3 runs to 13 residues. Trimming removed 3 bases at V and 4 bases at J, with 8 bases between. This CDR3 reads CASSGEGGNTIYF. The CDR3 DNA is TGTGCCAGCAGCGGCGAAGGCGGAAACACCATATATTTT.

The chain couples TRBV7-2 to TRBJ1-5; D is undetermined. The V and J ends lost 5 bases and 3 bases respectively, with 8 bases between them. This CDR3 is 13 amino acids long. The germline V gene encodes CDR1 SGHTA and CDR2 FQGNSA. CDR3 sequence: CASSKEVNQPQHF. In DNA form, the CDR3 reads TGTGCCAGCAGCAAGGAGGTCAATCAGCCCCAGCATTTT.

There are a few counts of this clone. The chain is built from TRBV9 and TRBJ1-3; D perhaps matches TRBD1 (5 bases). Deletions cut 0 bases from V and 7 bases from J, with 8 bases between. The CDR3 extends over 13 amino acids. Germline CDR1 and CDR2: SGDLS and YYNGEE. The CDR3 loop is CASSVEGTNTIYF. Written as DNA, the CDR3 is TGTGCCAGCAGCGTAGAGGGGACGAACACCATATATTTT.

The chain combines TRBV19 with TRBJ1-6; D unresolved. The CDR3 is 15 residues long. CDR1 LNHDA and CDR2 SQIVND come from the germline V gene (reference sequence). V shed 3 bases and J shed 12 bases, with 18 bases lying between them. CDR3 DNA sequence: TGTGCCAGTAGTATCGAATCACGGACCGGAGGACCCCTCCACTTT. Encoded protein: CASSIESRTGGPLHF.

CDR3 sequence: CASRGGFGTQYF. The CDR3 region has the DNA TGTGCCAGCAGGGGCGGGTTTGGTACGCAGTATTTT. The genes are TRBV6-7 and TRBJ2-3; maybe TRBD2 (5 bases). TRBV6-7 is an ORF for which the function is uncertain. V lost 6 bases and J 8 bases, leaving 12 bases between the germline ends. The CDR3 totals 12 residues.

The chain is built from TRBV7-9 and TRBJ2-1; D unclear. The V gene's germline CDR1 is SEHNR and CDR2 FQNEAQ (reference sequence). The CDR3 extends over 14 amino acids. Trimming cost V 3 bases and J 7 bases, with 13 bases left between them. The CDR3 region is CASSFIQRVNEQFF. The CDR3 coding sequence is TGTGCCAGCAGCTTTATTCAGCGTGTGAATGAGCAGTTCTTC.

This clone was counted only a few times. The chain couples TRBV4-1 to TRBJ1-2; tentative D call: TRBD1 (5 bases). Germline assignment: CDR1 MGHRA and CDR2 YSYEKL. The CDR3 is 17 amino acids. Trimming took off 6 bases at V and 8 bases at J, with 28 bases between the two ends. The CDR3 spells CASSLSPLQGRGEGYTF. The CDR3 nucleotides read TGCGCCAGCAGTCTAAGTCCCCTCCAGGGCAGAGGTGAGGGCTACACCTTC.

The chain carries TRBV6-1 and TRBJ2-3; tentative D call: TRBD2 (5 bases). CDR3 size: 12 residues. Trimming shortened V by 6 bases and J by 8 bases, and 12 bases separated the two germline ends. Germline-derived CDR1 and CDR2 are MNHNS and SASEGT. The chain's CDR3 is CASRGGFGTQYF. CDR3 nucleotide sequence: TGTGCCAGCAGGGGCGGGTTTGGTACGCAGTATTTT.

The chain carries TRBV11-1 and TRBJ1-2; TRBD1 might be the D (5 bases). V lost 6 bases and J 4 bases, leaving 21 bases between the germline ends. Germline V gives CDR1 SGHAT, CDR2 FQDESV (reference sequence). This CDR3 is built from 16 residues. CDR3 bases: TGTGCCAGCAGTGAAGAGGGGCAGGCTCTAACCTATGGCTACACCTTC. Its translation is CASSEEGQALTYGYTF.

This sequence joins TRBV10-1 and TRBJ2-5; D remains unclear. The V gene lost 0 bases and the J gene lost 3 bases, with 5 bases spanning the gap. Germline-derived CDR1 and CDR2 are WNHNN and SYGVQD (reference sequence). The CDR3 length is 13 residues. The CDR3 loop is CASSESWEETQYF. The CDR3 DNA reads as TGCGCCAGCAGTGAGTCATGGGAAGAGACCCAGTACTTC.

This clone showed up just a few times. The chain has TRBV13 and TRBJ2-5; 7 bases line up with TRBD1. The DNA end lines up better with TRBJ2-7; the J call may be wrong. In germline, CDR1 is PRHDT, CDR2 FYEKMQ (reference sequence). The CDR3 runs 16 residues. CDR3 residues: CASSLGRTGLNYEQYF. DNA of the CDR3: TGTGCCAGCAGCTTAGGCCGGACAGGACTCAACTACGAGCAGTACTTC.

This sequence joins TRBV5-5 and TRBJ1-1; D call uncertain. From germline, CDR1 is SGHKS and CDR2 YYEKEE (reference sequence). The V end lost 2 bases, the J end lost 6 bases, and 14 bases lay between the germline ends. This CDR3 has 14 residues. Written as DNA, the CDR3 is TGTGCCAGCAGCTTTGCAGCCGGGGTCGCTGAAGCTTTCTTT. This encodes CASSFAAGVAEAFF.

Comments on this clone: Other DNA sequences from this sample encode an identical CDR3 as well. The CDR3 loop is CASSLLGTDTQYF. The CDR3 coding sequence is TGTGCCAGCAGCTTACTAGGCACAGATACGCAGTATTTT. The chain employs TRBV5-6 and TRBJ2-3; maybe TRBD2 (5 bases). The CDR3 totals 13 residues. The germline V gene encodes CDR1 SGHDT and CDR2 YYEEEE. Trimming cost V 2 bases and J 1 base, with 5 bases left between them.

The rearrangement joins TRBV5-1 to TRBJ1-3, with TRBD1 as a possible D gene (5 bases). There are 15 residues in the CDR3. V was pared by 0 bases and J by 2 bases, with 9 bases between. CDR1 SGHRS and CDR2 YFSETQ come from the germline V gene. For the CDR3, the DNA is TGCGCCAGCAGCTTGGTGGGGGGGACTGGAAACACCATATATTTT. This sequence encodes CASSLVGGTGNTIYF.

This clone qualifies as medium-sized. V gene TRBV19 combines with J gene TRBJ1-5; maybe TRBD1 (6 bases). Trimming cost V 3 bases and J 0 bases, with 18 bases left between them. The CDR3 extends over 18 amino acids. Germline loops: CDR1 LNHDA, CDR2 SQIVND (reference sequence). CDR3 region: CASSITAGFRGSNQPQHF. The CDR3 DNA reads TGTGCCAGTAGTATCACGGCCGGCTTCAGGGGTAGCAATCAGCCCCAGCATTTT.

This sequence joins TRBV4-1 and TRBJ2-3; 10 bases match TRBD2. CDR1 is MGHRA and CDR2 is YSYEKL in the germline V gene. The CDR3 totals 18 residues. V dropped 2 bases and J dropped 0; count of bases not matched to a gene: 8. CDR3 nucleotides: TGCGCCAGCAGCCAAAGAACTAGCGGGGAGTCGAGCACAGATACGCAGTATTTT. Translation: CASSQRTSGESSTDTQYF.